The clone carrying this T cell receptor beta chain was seen at least ten times. What it binds is not known. With the read ending 3 residues before the CDR3 end, the germline J gene is used to fill in that end. Both groups were predominantly of Caucasian heritage. The data were obtained in a study of T cell clonality in common variable immunodeficiency. Study findings and constraints: The cause of increased CVID clonality remains unclear without subpopulation sequencing. CVID subjects had higher TCRbeta clonality than healthy controls, most marked in about a third.

Germline assignment: CDR1 SGHRS and CDR2 YFSETQ. With V trimmed by 0 bases and J by 3 bases, 5 bases remained unmatched. The length of the CDR3 is 16 residues. Measured with immunoSEQ multiplex PCR; TCRdb has only the in-frame clones, and not every one. The sample is made up of tens of thousands of clones, none counted only once. The sequence came from a person aged 18-70 years in good health. This chain links TRBV5-1 with TRBJ2-2; the match to TRBD2 covers 7 bases. Sequences were obtained from peripheral blood mononuclear cells. The CDR3 bases that were read are TGCGCCAGCAGCTTGGACGGGGGGACTGACACCGGGGAG. This translates into CASSLDGGTDTGE. From start to end, the CDR3 is CASSLDGGTDTGELFF.